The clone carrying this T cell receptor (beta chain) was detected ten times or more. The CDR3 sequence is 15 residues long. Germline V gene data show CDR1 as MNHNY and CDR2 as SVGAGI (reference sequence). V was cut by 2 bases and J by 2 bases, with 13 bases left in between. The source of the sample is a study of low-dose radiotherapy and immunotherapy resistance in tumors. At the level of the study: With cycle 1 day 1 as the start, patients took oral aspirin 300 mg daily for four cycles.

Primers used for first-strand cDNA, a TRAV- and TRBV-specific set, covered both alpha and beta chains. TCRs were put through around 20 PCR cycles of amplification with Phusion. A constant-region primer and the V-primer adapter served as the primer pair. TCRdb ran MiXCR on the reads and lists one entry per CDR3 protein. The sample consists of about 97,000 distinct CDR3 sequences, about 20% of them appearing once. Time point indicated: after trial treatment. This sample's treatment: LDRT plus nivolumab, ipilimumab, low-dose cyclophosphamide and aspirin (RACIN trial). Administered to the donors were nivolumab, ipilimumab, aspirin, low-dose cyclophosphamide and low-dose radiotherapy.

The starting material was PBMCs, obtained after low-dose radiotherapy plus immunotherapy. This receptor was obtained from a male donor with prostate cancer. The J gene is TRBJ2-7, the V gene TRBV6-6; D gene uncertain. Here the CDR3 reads CASSYGRLLTYEQYF. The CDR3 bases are TGTGCCAGCAGTTACGGTCGGCTCCTGACCTACGAGCAGTACTTC.